The 27 T cell receptor beta chains below all came from one sample that was sequenced in a study of T-cell memory formation after mild COVID-19. TCRdb recomputed calls from the 5' RACE reads with MiXCR, one row per CDR3 protein. Of just under 350,000 distinct CDR3 sequences in the sample, roughly 13% were seen once. Sequencing was done on a sample of PBMCs or a T cell subset sorted from them (not recorded which). The receptors originated from a man aged 18 to 30 who had mild COVID-19 (a few samples of this study predate the infection). Cell type and time point are not known.

J is TRBJ2-1 and V is TRBV5-1; D is perhaps TRBD1 (6 bases). CDR1 is SGHRS and CDR2 is YFSETQ in the germline V gene. Trimming cost V 8 bases and J 4 bases, with 13 bases left between them. The length of the CDR3 is 13 residues. For the CDR3, the DNA is TGCGCCAGGTTCGACGGACAGTACAATGAGCAGTTCTTC. It codes for CARFDGQYNEQFF.

The CDR3 coding sequence is TGTGCCAGCAGCTTTAGCTCCGGTACGGACAGGGTCACTGAAGCTTTCTTT. Its translation: CASSFSSGTDRVTEAFF. The V gene is TRBV7-9, the J gene TRBJ1-1; 8 bases are a match to TRBD1. V shed 3 bases and J 4 bases; nucleotides not matched to a gene: 13. Germline values: CDR1 SEHNR, CDR2 FQNEAQ (reference sequence). CDR3 length: 17 amino acids.

The V and J genes are TRBV12-3 or TRBV12-4 and TRBJ2-1; D not resolved. Deletions cut 4 bases from V and 10 bases from J, with 11 bases between. The CDR3 extends over 12 amino acids. This chain's CDR3 is CASSSSLDEQFF. The CDR3 DNA reads TGTGCCAGCAGTTCGAGTCTTGACGAGCAGTTCTTC.

This clonotype was found many times. The V and J genes are TRBV28 and TRBJ2-3; D is unresolved. The germline V and J ends were trimmed by 7 bases and 1 base, with 9 bases remaining between them. Germline CDR1 and CDR2: MDHEN and SYDVKM. CDR3 length: 13 amino acids. CDR3 coding DNA: TGTGCCAGCAACCCGTCAGGCACAGATACGCAGTATTTT. Amino acid sequence: CASNPSGTDTQYF.

This clonotype was seen repeatedly, ten times or more. The chain links TRBV4-1 to TRBJ1-4; D unresolved. Germline loops: CDR1 MGHRA, CDR2 YSYEKL. CDR3 length: 15 residues. V was trimmed by 0 bases and J by 8 bases, leaving 13 bases between them. The CDR3 nucleotides are TGCGCCAGCAGCCAAGAGCGTCTGACTTCGGAAAAACTGTTTTTT. Translating gives CASSQERLTSEKLFF.

This sequence joins TRBV3-1 and TRBJ2-1; D is possibly TRBD1 (5 bases). This CDR3 region has 14 residues. V was clipped by 1 base and J by 4 bases, with 8 bases between them. Looked up from germline, CDR1 is LGHDT and CDR2 is YNNKEL (reference sequence). CDR3 sequence reads: CASSQGDRYNEQFF. DNA of the CDR3: TGTGCCAGCAGCCAAGGAGACAGATACAATGAGCAGTTCTTC.

This clonotype was counted a few times. The CDR3 region has the DNA TGTGCCAGCATTCAAAGCCCGCCCGCGGATACGCAGTATTTT. This encodes CASIQSPPADTQYF. V gene TRBV7-2 combines with J gene TRBJ2-3; no firm D call. CDR1 and CDR2 (germline): SGHTA, FQGNSA. This CDR3 region has 14 residues. Trimming took 7 bases from V and 6 from J, leaving 17 bases between them.

This clonotype was seen a handful of times. The genes are TRBV29-1 and TRBJ1-1; 7 bases align to TRBD1. Per germline, CDR1 SQVTM and CDR2 ANQGSEA. The J segment lost 1 base and the V segment lost 4 bases, leaving 3 bases of the junction unmatched. The CDR3 length is 13 residues. CDR3 nucleotide sequence: TGCAGCGTTGGGGACAGTTCGAACACTGAAGCTTTCTTT. Amino acid sequence: CSVGDSSNTEAFF.

A few counts support this clonotype. The chain employs TRBV6-6 and TRBJ2-5; 9 bases are a match to TRBD2. Looked up from germline, CDR1 is MNHNY and CDR2 is SVGAGI (reference sequence). Trimming cost V 7 bases and J 4 bases; bases outside gene matches: 13. The CDR3 contains 16 residues. CDR3 DNA sequence: TGTGCCAGCAAAAACGCTGGCGGGGGGGTTGGAGAGACCCAGTACTTC. This gives the protein CASKNAGGGVGETQYF.

This clonotype was counted between two and nine times. The chain is built from TRBV7-9 and TRBJ2-7; D ambiguous. V was trimmed by 5 bases and J by 2 bases, leaving 19 bases between them. The CDR3 is 16 residues long. Germline assignment: CDR1 SEHNR and CDR2 FQNEAQ (reference sequence). The DNA of the CDR3 is TGTGCCAGCAGCCCAACGGGCAGCCTAAGGGCCTACGAGCAGTACTTC. Translating it yields CASSPTGSLRAYEQYF.

This clonotype has at least ten counts. The genes are TRBV12-3 or TRBV12-4 and TRBJ2-3; weak D call: TRBD2 (5 bases). The CDR3 is 15 residues long. V lost 3 bases, J lost 0 bases, and 10 bases lay in between. The CDR3 sequence: CASSLRVASTDTQYF. The DNA for the CDR3 is TGTGCCAGCAGTTTGAGGGTGGCAAGCACAGATACGCAGTATTTT.

This clonotype turned up a few times. The CDR3 is CASSQGGWGTEAFF. In nucleotides, the CDR3 is TGTGCCAGCAGCCAAGGGGGATGGGGGACTGAAGCTTTCTTT. The rearrangement joins TRBV3-1 to TRBJ1-1; weak D call: TRBD1 (5 bases). The CDR3 sequence is 14 residues long. V lost 1 base, J lost 5 bases, and 11 bases lay in between. Germline lookup yields CDR1 LGHDT and CDR2 YNNKEL (reference sequence).

This clonotype was detected ten times or more. The chain carries TRBV24-1 and TRBJ2-3, with 8 bases fitting TRBD1. J was trimmed by 7 bases and V by 4 bases; bases with no gene match: 12. The CDR3 loop spans 16 amino acids. CDR1 is KGHDR and CDR2 is SFDVKD in the germline V gene. In nucleotides, the CDR3 is TGTGCCACCAGTGACGCCGGGACAGGCCACACTTATACGCAGTATTTT. Translated, it gives CATSDAGTGHTYTQYF.

There are a few counts of this clonotype. This chain links TRBV7-9 with TRBJ2-7, with D hard to call. The ends were cut back, 3 bases at V and 1 base at J, with 7 bases in the middle. Germline CDR1 SEHNR, CDR2 FQNEAQ (reference sequence). This CDR3 spans 13 amino acids. CDR3 nucleotides: TGTGCCAGCAGCTTCTCCCCTTCCTACGAGCAGTACTTC. Encoded protein: CASSFSPSYEQYF. Full variable domain (missing parts from reference TRBV7-9 and TRBJ2-7): DTGVSQNPRHKITKRGQNVTFRCDPISEHNRLYWYRQTLGQGPEFLTYFQNEAQLEKSRLLSDRFSAERPKGSFSTLEIQRTEQGDSAMYLCASSFSPSYEQYFGPGTRLTVT.

V and J are TRBV7-3 and TRBJ2-1, with D possibly being TRBD2 (6 bases). Germline V gives CDR1 SGHTA, CDR2 FQGTGA. This CDR3 is 14 amino acids long. Trimming removed 2 bases from V and 4 bases from J, with 9 bases in between. The CDR3 loop is CASSLGGRYNEQFF. CDR3 in DNA: TGTGCCAGCAGCTTAGGGGGGAGGTACAATGAGCAGTTCTTC.

The rearrangement links TRBV30 to TRBJ2-5; D is possibly TRBD2 (6 bases). CDR1 is GTSNPN and CDR2 is SVGIG in the germline V gene (reference sequence). Trimming took 4 bases from V and 4 from J, leaving 10 bases between them. This CDR3 has 12 residues. This chain's CDR3 is CAWTGGGETQYF. CDR3 DNA: TGTGCCTGGACTGGGGGAGGAGAGACCCAGTACTTC. Using reference TRBV30 and TRBJ2-5 for the parts outside the CDR3, the full variable domain is SQTIHQWPATLVQPVGSPLSLECTVEGTSNPNLYWYRQAAGRGLQLLFYSVGIGQISSEVPQNLSASRPQDRQFILSSKKLLLSDSGFYLCAWTGGGETQYFGPGTRLLVL.

This clonotype was observed a handful of times. The chain recombines TRBV10-3 with TRBJ1-5; TRBD1 might be the D (5 bases). The CDR3 covers 13 residues. The V gene lost 10 bases and the J gene lost 3 bases, with 13 bases spanning the gap. CDR1 ENHRY and CDR2 SYGVKD come from the germline V gene. CDR3 sequence: CATHGAVNQPQHF. CDR3 DNA: TGTGCCACCCATGGGGCTGTCAATCAGCCCCAGCATTTT.

The chain links TRBV9 to TRBJ2-3, with 12 bases matching TRBD2. The J segment lost 6 bases and the V segment lost 4 bases, leaving 3 bases of the junction unmatched. The CDR3 has 14 amino acids. CDR1 is SGDLS, CDR2 YYNGEE, per germline. The CDR3 coding sequence is TGTGCCAGCAGCAGGACTAGCGGGGCGGATACGCAGTATTTT. Its protein product is CASSRTSGADTQYF. Filled out from reference TRBV9 and TRBJ2-3, the complete variable domain reads DSGVTQTPKHLITATGQRVTLRCSPRSGDLSVYWYQQSLDQGLQFLIQYYNGEERAKGNILERFSAQQFPDLHSELNLSSLELGDSALYFCASSRTSGADTQYFGPGTRLTVL.

This clonotype has a count of ten or more. The chain links TRBV6-2 or TRBV6-3 to TRBJ2-2; 9 bases fit TRBD1. Germline V gives CDR1 MNHEY, CDR2 SVGEGT. V shed 3 bases, J shed 8 bases, and the junction held 10 bases outside the gene matches. The CDR3 extends over 16 amino acids. The CDR3 nucleotides are TGTGCCAGCAGTTATGGGACAGGGCGAGCGACAGGGGAGCTGTTTTTT. This translates into CASSYGTGRATGELFF.

This clonotype has just a few counts. This chain connects TRBV7-2 to TRBJ1-5; D is unclear. Trimming took off 5 bases at V and 3 bases at J, with 8 bases between the two ends. The CDR3 length is 13 residues. The germline gives CDR1 SGHTA, CDR2 FQGNSA. This chain's CDR3 is CASSKANNQPQHF. The CDR3 DNA reads as TGTGCCAGCAGCAAAGCGAACAATCAGCCCCAGCATTTT.

The chain combines TRBV7-3 with TRBJ2-1; tentative D call: TRBD1 (6 bases). This CDR3 spans 13 amino acids. Germline V gene data show CDR1 as SGHTA and CDR2 as FQGTGA. V lost 3 bases and J lost 9, with 12 bases in between. CDR3 sequence reads: CASSLGAYGEQFF. The CDR3, as DNA: TGTGCCAGCAGCTTGGGGGCCTACGGTGAGCAGTTCTTC.

CDR3 nucleotide sequence: TGCAGCGTTGGCGGGTCCAGGGGAAGATCCTACGAGCAGTACTTC. This translates into CSVGGSRGRSYEQYF. The genes are TRBV29-1 and TRBJ2-7, with D possibly matching TRBD1 (6 bases). Germline V lookup: CDR1 SQVTM, CDR2 ANQGSEA. The CDR3 is 15 amino acids. Trimming took off 4 bases at V and 1 base at J, with 17 bases between the two ends.

The CDR3 loop is CASGLEAGGNQPQHF. CDR3 sequence (DNA): TGTGCTAGTGGTTTGGAGGCAGGAGGCAATCAGCCCCAGCATTTT. The chain has TRBV12-5 and TRBJ1-5, with D unresolved. CDR1 and CDR2 from the germline V gene are LGHNT and FRNRAP. The V end was cut by 1 base, the J end by 2 bases, with 9 bases between. The CDR3 runs 15 residues.

Many counts were recorded for this clonotype. The rearrangement joins TRBV5-6 to TRBJ1-1; D possibly corresponds to TRBD1 (5 bases). The V gene lost 1 base and the J gene lost 1 base, with 8 bases spanning the gap. CDR1 and CDR2 (germline): SGHDT, YYEEEE. The CDR3 contains 14 residues. CDR3 sequence: CASSLLGQNTEAFF. The CDR3 DNA is TGTGCCAGCAGCTTGCTCGGACAGAACACTGAAGCTTTCTTT.

The chain is built from TRBV10-1 and TRBJ2-1; TRBD2 matches at 11 bases. CDR1 WNHNN and CDR2 SYGVQD come from the germline V gene (reference sequence). With 3 bases clipped from V and 4 bases from J, the junction kept 5 bases outside the gene matches. The CDR3 extends over 16 amino acids. The CDR3 loop is CASSDSGGARYNEQFF. The DNA for the CDR3 is TGCGCCAGCAGTGATAGCGGGGGGGCTAGATACAATGAGCAGTTCTTC.

V gene TRBV11-3 combines with J gene TRBJ2-5, with 8 bases fitting TRBD1. J lost 5 bases, V lost 5 bases, and 7 bases had no gene match. CDR3 length equals 14 residues. Germline V gives CDR1 SGHNT, CDR2 YENEEA. The CDR3 nucleotides are TGTGCCAGCAGCGAGACAGGGGTCGGGGAGACCCAGTACTTC. This sequence encodes CASSETGVGETQYF. The variable domain in full, with the rest retrieved from reference TRBV11-3 and TRBJ2-5, is EAGVVQSPRYKIIEKKQPVAFWCNPISGHNTLYWYLQNLGQGPELLIRYENEEAVDDSQLPKDRFSAERLKGVDSTLKIQPAELGDSAVYLCASSETGVGETQYFGPGTRLLVL.

This clonotype was counted ten times or more. V and J are TRBV11-2 and TRBJ2-1, with 7 bases lining up with TRBD1. In germline, CDR1 is SGHAT, CDR2 FQNNGV. The V and J ends lost 4 bases and 0 bases, in that order; junction bases with no gene match: 0. The CDR3 consists of 14 residues. The CDR3 spells CASSWTGSYNEQFF. The CDR3 DNA follows: TGTGCCAGCAGCTGGACAGGCTCCTACAATGAGCAGTTCTTC.